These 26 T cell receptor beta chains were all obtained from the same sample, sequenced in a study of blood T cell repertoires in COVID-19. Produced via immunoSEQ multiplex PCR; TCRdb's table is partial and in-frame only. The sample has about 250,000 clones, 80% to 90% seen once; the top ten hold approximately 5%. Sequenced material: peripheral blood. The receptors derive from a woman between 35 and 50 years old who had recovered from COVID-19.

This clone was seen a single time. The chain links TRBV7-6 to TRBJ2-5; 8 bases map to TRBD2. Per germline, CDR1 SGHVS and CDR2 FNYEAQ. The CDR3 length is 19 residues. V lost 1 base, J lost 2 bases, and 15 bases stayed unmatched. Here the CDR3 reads CASSLGVGRGVNPQETQYF. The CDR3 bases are TGTGCCAGCAGCTTAGGTGTGGGGCGGGGGGTCAATCCACAAGAGACCCAGTACTTC. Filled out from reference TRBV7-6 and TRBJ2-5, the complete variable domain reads GAGVSQSPRYKVTKRGQDVALRCDPISGHVSLYWYRQALGQGPEFLTYFNYEAQQDKSGLPNDRFSAERPEGSISTLTIQRTEQRDSAMYRCASSLGVGRGVNPQETQYFGPGTRLLVL.

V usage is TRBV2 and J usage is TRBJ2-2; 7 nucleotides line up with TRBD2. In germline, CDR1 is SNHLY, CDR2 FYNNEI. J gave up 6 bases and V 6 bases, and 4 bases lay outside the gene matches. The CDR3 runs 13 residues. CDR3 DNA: TGTGCCAGCAGAAGGCTAGCGGCCGGGGAGCTGTTTTTT. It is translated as CASRRLAAGELFF.

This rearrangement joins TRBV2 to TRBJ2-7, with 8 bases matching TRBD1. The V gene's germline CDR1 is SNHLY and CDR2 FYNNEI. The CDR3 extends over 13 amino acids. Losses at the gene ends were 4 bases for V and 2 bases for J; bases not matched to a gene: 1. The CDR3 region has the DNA TGTGCCAGCAGTGCAGGGGGCCCCTACGAGCAGTACGTC. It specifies CASSAGGPYEQYV.

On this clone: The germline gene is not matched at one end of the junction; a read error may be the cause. The CDR3 sequence is CASGDQYTGELFF. As DNA, the CDR3 is TGTGCCAGCGGTGACCAATACACCGGGGAGCTGTTTTTT. V and J are TRBV6-1 and TRBJ2-2, with no clear D. The CDR3 has 13 residues. From germline, CDR1 is MNHNS and CDR2 SASEGT.

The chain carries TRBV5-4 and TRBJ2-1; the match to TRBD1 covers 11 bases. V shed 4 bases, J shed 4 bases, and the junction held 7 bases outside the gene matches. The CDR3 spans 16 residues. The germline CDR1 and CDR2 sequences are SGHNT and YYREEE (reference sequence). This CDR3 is CASSPWTGGEYNEQFF. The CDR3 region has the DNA TGTGCCAGCAGCCCCTGGACAGGGGGCGAATACAATGAGCAGTTCTTC.

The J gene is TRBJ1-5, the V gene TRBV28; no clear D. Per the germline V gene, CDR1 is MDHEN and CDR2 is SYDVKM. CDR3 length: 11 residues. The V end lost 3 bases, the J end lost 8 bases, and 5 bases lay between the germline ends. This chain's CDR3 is CASSFEEPQHF. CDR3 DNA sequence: TGTGCCAGCAGTTTCGAGGAGCCCCAGCATTTT.

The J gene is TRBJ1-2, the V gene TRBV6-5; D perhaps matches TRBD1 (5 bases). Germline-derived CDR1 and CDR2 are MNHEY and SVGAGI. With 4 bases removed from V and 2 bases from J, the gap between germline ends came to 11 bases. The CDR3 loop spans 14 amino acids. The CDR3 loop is CASSSPTENYGYTF. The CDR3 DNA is TGTGCCAGCAGTTCTCCGACAGAAAACTATGGCTACACCTTC.

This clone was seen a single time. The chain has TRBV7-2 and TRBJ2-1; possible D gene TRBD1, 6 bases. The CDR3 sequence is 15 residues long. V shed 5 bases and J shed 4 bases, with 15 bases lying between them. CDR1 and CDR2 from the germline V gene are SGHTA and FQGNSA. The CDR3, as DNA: TGTGCCAGCAGCGCCAACAGGGTCGAGTACAATGAGCAGTTCTTC. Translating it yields CASSANRVEYNEQFF.

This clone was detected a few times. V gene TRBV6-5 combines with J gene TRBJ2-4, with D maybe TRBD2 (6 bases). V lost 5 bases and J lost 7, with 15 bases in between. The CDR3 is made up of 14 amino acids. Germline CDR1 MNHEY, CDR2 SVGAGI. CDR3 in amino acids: CASSPSRGFNIQYF. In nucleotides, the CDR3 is TGTGCCAGCAGTCCCAGTCGGGGGTTTAACATTCAGTACTTC.

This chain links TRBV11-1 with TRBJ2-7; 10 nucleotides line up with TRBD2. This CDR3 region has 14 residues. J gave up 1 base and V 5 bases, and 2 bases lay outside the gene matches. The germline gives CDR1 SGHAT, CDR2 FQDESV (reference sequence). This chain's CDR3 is CASSTSGASYEQYF. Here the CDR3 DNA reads TGTGCCAGCAGCACTAGCGGGGCTTCCTACGAGCAGTACTTC.

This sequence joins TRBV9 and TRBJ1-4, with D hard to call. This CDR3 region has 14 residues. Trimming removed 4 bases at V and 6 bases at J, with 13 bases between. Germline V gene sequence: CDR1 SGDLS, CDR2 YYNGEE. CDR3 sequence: CASSPREDDEKLFF. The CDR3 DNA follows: TGTGCCAGCAGCCCCCGGGAGGACGATGAAAAACTGTTTTTT.

CDR3 bases: TGTGCCATCAGAGGACAACTCTATAATTCACCCCTCCACTTT. Translation gives CAIRGQLYNSPLHF. This chain uses TRBV10-3 with TRBJ1-6, with D perhaps TRBD1 (5 bases). Germline V gives CDR1 ENHRY, CDR2 SYGVKD. This CDR3 has 14 residues. V shed 6 bases and J shed 3 bases, with 9 bases lying between them.

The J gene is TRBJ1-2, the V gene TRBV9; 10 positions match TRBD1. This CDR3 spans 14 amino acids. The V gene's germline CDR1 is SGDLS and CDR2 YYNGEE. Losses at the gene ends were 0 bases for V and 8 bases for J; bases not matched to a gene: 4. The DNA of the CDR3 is TGTGCCAGCAGCGTAGGGGACAGGGGTGAGGGCTACACCTTC. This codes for CASSVGDRGEGYTF.

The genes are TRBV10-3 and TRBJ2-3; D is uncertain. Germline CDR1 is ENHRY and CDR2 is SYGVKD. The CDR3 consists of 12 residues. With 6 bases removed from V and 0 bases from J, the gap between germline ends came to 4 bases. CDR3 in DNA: TGTGCCATCAGACAGAGCACAGATACGCAGTATTTT. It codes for CAIRQSTDTQYF.

The CDR3 protein is CASSQGRDTDWKAEKLFF. The CDR3 DNA is TGCGCCAGCAGCCAGGGCCGGGACACTGACTGGAAGGCGGAAAAACTGTTTTTT. This sequence joins TRBV4-1 and TRBJ1-4; weak D call: TRBD1 (6 bases). This CDR3 comprises 18 residues. V was trimmed by 3 bases and J by 8 bases, leaving 25 bases between them. Germline CDR1 reads MGHRA; CDR2 reads YSYEKL.

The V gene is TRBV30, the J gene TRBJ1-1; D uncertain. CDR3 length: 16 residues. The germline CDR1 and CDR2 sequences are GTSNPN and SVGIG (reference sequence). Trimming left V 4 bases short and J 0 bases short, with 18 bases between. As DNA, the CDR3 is TGTGCCTGGATAGGAGGGCGTCTACTCATGAACACTGAAGCTTTCTTT. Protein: CAWIGGRLLMNTEAFF.

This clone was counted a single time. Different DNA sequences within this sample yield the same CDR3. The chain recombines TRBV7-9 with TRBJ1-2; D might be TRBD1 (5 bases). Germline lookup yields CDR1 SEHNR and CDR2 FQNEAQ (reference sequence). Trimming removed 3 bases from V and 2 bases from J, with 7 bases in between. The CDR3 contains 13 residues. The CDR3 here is CASSLEGNYGYTF. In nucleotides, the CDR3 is TGTGCCAGCAGCTTGGAGGGGAACTATGGCTACACCTTC.

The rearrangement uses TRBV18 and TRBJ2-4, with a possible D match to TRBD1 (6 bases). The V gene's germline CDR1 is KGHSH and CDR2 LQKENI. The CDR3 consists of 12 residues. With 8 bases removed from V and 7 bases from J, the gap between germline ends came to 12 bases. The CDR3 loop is CASTGQQNIQYF. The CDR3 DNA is TGTGCCAGCACAGGGCAACAGAACATTCAGTACTTC.

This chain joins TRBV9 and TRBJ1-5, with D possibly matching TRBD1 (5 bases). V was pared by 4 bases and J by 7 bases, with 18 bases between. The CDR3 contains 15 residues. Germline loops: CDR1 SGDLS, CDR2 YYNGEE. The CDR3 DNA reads TGTGCCAGCAGCTCCAGTGACAGCGGGTGGCAGCCCCAGCATTTT. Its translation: CASSSSDSGWQPQHF.

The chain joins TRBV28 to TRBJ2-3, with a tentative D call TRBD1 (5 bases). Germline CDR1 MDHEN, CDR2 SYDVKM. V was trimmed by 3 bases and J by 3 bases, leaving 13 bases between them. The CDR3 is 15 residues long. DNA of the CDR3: TGTGCCAGCAGTTTGTTCCAGGGTGTAACAGATACGCAGTATTTT. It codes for CASSLFQGVTDTQYF.

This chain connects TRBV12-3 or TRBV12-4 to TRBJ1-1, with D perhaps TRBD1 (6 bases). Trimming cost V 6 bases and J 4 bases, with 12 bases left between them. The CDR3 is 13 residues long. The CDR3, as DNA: TGTGCCAGCAGCCTGATGGGGGCCACTGAAGCTTTCTTT. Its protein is CASSLMGATEAFF.

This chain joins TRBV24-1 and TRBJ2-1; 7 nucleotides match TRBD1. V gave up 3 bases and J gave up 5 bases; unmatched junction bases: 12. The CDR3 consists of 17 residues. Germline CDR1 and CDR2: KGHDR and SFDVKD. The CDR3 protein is CATSDPGDRFQNNEQFF. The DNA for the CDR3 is TGTGCCACCAGTGATCCTGGGGACAGATTTCAAAACAATGAGCAGTTCTTC.

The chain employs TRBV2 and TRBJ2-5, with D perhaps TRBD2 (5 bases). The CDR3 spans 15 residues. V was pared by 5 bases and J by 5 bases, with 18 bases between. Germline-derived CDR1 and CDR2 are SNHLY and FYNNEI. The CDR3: CASSLSPGRGETQYF. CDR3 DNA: TGTGCCAGCAGTCTATCTCCAGGTCGCGGGGAGACCCAGTACTTC.

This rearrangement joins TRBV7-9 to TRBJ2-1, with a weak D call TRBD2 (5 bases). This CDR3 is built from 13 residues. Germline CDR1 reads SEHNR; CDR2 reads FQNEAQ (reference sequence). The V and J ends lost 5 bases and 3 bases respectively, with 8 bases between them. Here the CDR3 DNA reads TGTGCCAGCAGCCCGAGGGTCTACAATGAGCAGTTCTTC. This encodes CASSPRVYNEQFF.

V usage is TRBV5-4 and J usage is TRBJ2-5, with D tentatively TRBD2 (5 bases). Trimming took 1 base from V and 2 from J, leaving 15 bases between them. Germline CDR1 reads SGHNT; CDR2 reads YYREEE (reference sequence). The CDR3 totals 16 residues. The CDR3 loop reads CASSLLSGMGQETQYF. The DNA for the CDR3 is TGTGCCAGCAGCTTGCTCTCCGGGATGGGGCAAGAGACCCAGTACTTC.

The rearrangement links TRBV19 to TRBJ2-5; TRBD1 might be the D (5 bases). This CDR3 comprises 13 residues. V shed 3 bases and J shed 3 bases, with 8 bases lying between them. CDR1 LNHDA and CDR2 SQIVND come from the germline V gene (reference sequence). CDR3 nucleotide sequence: TGTGCCAGTAGTATGAGCAGGGAAGAGACCCAGTACTTC. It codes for CASSMSREETQYF.